These T cell receptor beta chains were read from a single sample in a study of OX40 agonist ivuxolimab in advanced cancers. Some clones are missing from TCRdb's copy, which holds only in-frame ones; the method was immunoSEQ multiplex PCR. The sample carries around 62,000 clones, 80% to 90% recorded once. The source was CD4+ or CD8+ T cells sorted from blood, collected in a trial of the OX40 agonist ivuxolimab. Every receptor here comes from an adult with an advanced solid tumor such as melanoma, head and neck, liver or kidney cancer. Each CDR3 is given with its conserved first and last residue. The order of the fields is clone size, J gene, V gene, D gene, CDR3 protein, CDR3 DNA. A D gene is named only where the DNA matches it firmly. The size entry is marked missing in some rows and otherwise reads once, few, many or a size class.

clone size: NA
J gene: TRBJ2-3
V gene: TRBV27
D gene: NA
CDR3 protein: CASSPPSDTQYF
CDR3 DNA: TGTGCCAGCAGCCCCCCATCAGATACGCAGTATTTT

clone size: NA
J gene: TRBJ2-4
V gene: TRBV18
D gene: NA
CDR3 protein: CASSRAGSELAKNIQYF
CDR3 DNA: TGTGCCAGCTCGCGGGCAGGGAGCGAACTAGCCAAAAACATTCAGTACTTC

clone size: NA
J gene: TRBJ2-1
V gene: TRBV11-2
D gene: TRBD2
CDR3 protein: CASSSFMSGRPPYNEQFF
CDR3 DNA: TGTGCCAGCAGCTCCTTCATGAGCGGGAGGCCACCCTACAATGAGCAGTTCTTC

clone size: NA
J gene: TRBJ2-7
V gene: TRBV30
D gene: NA
CDR3 protein: CAWSPWNSPSYEQYF
CDR3 DNA: TGTGCCTGGAGTCCATGGAACTCGCCCTCCTACGAGCAGTACTTC

clone size: NA
J gene: TRBJ2-1
V gene: TRBV18
D gene: NA
CDR3 protein: CASSAPIAVLLDNEQFF
CDR3 DNA: TGTGCCAGCTCAGCGCCGATTGCCGTTCTCTTAGACAATGAGCAGTTCTTC

clone size: NA
J gene: TRBJ2-1
V gene: TRBV6-4
D gene: NA
CDR3 protein: CASSEGPYNEQFF
CDR3 DNA: TGTGCCAGCAGTGAGGGACCCTACAATGAGCAGTTCTTC

clone size: NA
J gene: TRBJ2-7
V gene: TRBV11-2
D gene: NA
CDR3 protein: CASSSSPPGLAPYEQYF
CDR3 DNA: TGTGCCAGCAGCTCTTCGCCCCCGGGCCTAGCCCCCTACGAGCAGTACTTC

clone size: NA
J gene: TRBJ2-7
V gene: TRBV5-1
D gene: NA
CDR3 protein: CASSLGLEQYF
CDR3 DNA: TGCGCCAGCAGCCTGGGTTTGGAGCAGTACTTC

clone size: NA
J gene: TRBJ2-1
V gene: TRBV11-2
D gene: TRBD2
CDR3 protein: CASSLVGAGASDEQFF
CDR3 DNA: TGTGCCAGCAGCTTAGTGGGAGCGGGAGCCTCGGATGAGCAGTTCTTC

clone size: NA
J gene: TRBJ1-5
V gene: TRBV19
D gene: NA
CDR3 protein: CASSIVLRGQPQHF
CDR3 DNA: TGTGCCAGTAGTATAGTATTAAGGGGCCAGCCCCAGCATTTT

clone size: NA
J gene: TRBJ2-7
V gene: TRBV5-1
D gene: NA
CDR3 protein: CASSFLRDGQEQYF
CDR3 DNA: TGCGCCAGCAGCTTCCTTCGGGACGGACAAGAGCAGTACTTC

clone size: NA
J gene: TRBJ1-2
V gene: TRBV7-2
D gene: NA
CDR3 protein: CASSLTETNYGYTF
CDR3 DNA: TGTGCCAGCAGCTTAACAGAAACGAACTATGGCTACACCTTC

clone size: NA
J gene: TRBJ2-1
V gene: TRBV7-6
D gene: TRBD2
CDR3 protein: CASSLSGSIEQFF
CDR3 DNA: TGTGCCAGCAGCCTTAGCGGGAGCATTGAGCAGTTCTTC

clone size: NA
J gene: TRBJ1-2
V gene: TRBV6-1
D gene: TRBD1
CDR3 protein: CASLSLTGIGSGYTF
CDR3 DNA: TGTGCCAGCCTTTCCCTGACAGGGATTGGGTCGGGCTACACCTTC

clone size: NA
J gene: TRBJ1-5
V gene: TRBV4-1
D gene: NA
CDR3 protein: CASSQAEYSNQPQHF
CDR3 DNA: TGCGCCAGCAGCCAAGCGGAGTATAGCAATCAGCCCCAGCATTTT

clone size: NA
J gene: TRBJ1-4
V gene: TRBV6-6
D gene: NA
CDR3 protein: CAVGGRTNEKLFF
CDR3 DNA: TGTGCCGTCGGCGGGAGAACTAATGAAAAACTGTTTTTT

clone size: medium-sized
J gene: TRBJ1-6
V gene: TRBV4-1
D gene: NA
CDR3 protein: CASSPSIFTGSSDSPLHF
CDR3 DNA: TGCGCCAGCAGCCCCTCCATTTTTACAGGGAGTAGTGATTCACCCCTCCACTTT

clone size: NA
J gene: TRBJ2-5
V gene: TRBV19
D gene: NA
CDR3 protein: CASSLGRTGETQYF
CDR3 DNA: TGTGCCAGTAGTCTCGGTCGGACTGGAGAGACCCAGTACTTC

clone size: NA
J gene: TRBJ2-2
V gene: TRBV2
D gene: TRBD1
CDR3 protein: CASSGTGAGELFF
CDR3 DNA: TGTGCCAGCAGTGGGACAGGGGCCGGGGAGCTGTTTTTT

clone size: NA
J gene: TRBJ2-1
V gene: TRBV9
D gene: TRBD2
CDR3 protein: CASSVSSGGYNEQFF
CDR3 DNA: TGTGCCAGCAGCGTATCTAGCGGGGGCTACAATGAGCAGTTCTTC

clone size: NA
J gene: TRBJ1-3
V gene: TRBV19
D gene: NA
CDR3 protein: CASSMGGNTIYF
CDR3 DNA: TGTGCCAGTAGTATGGGTGGAAACACCATATATTTT

clone size: NA
J gene: TRBJ2-1
V gene: TRBV7-9
D gene: NA
CDR3 protein: CASSLVGYNEQFF
CDR3 DNA: TGTGCCAGCAGCTTAGTAGGGTACAATGAGCAGTTCTTC

clone size: NA
J gene: TRBJ1-2
V gene: TRBV29-1
D gene: TRBD1
CDR3 protein: CSVEDRPRTYGYTF
CDR3 DNA: TGCAGCGTGGAGGACAGGCCCCGTACCTATGGCTACACCTTC

clone size: NA
J gene: TRBJ2-3
V gene: TRBV28
D gene: TRBD2
CDR3 protein: CATGLAGEEGTDTQYF
CDR3 DNA: TGTGCCACCGGACTAGCGGGAGAGGAAGGCACAGATACGCAGTATTTT

clone size: NA
J gene: TRBJ2-7
V gene: TRBV5-6
D gene: TRBD2
CDR3 protein: CASSSRTSGDYEQYF
CDR3 DNA: TGTGCCAGCAGCTCTCGGACTAGCGGGGATTACGAGCAGTACTTC

clone size: NA
J gene: TRBJ2-1
V gene: TRBV6-5
D gene: TRBD2
CDR3 protein: CASSYRDGRDNEQFF
CDR3 DNA: TGTGCCAGCAGTTACAGGGACGGGAGGGATAATGAGCAGTTCTTC

clone size: NA
J gene: TRBJ1-1
V gene: TRBV9
D gene: NA
CDR3 protein: CASSVGNMNTEAFF
CDR3 DNA: TGTGCCAGCAGCGTAGGGAACATGAACACTGAAGCTTTCTTT

clone size: NA
J gene: TRBJ2-1
V gene: TRBV11-2
D gene: TRBD1
CDR3 protein: CASSPGTGVYNEQFF
CDR3 DNA: TGTGCCAGCAGCCCGGGGACAGGGGTGTACAATGAGCAGTTCTTC

clone size: NA
J gene: TRBJ1-1
V gene: TRBV6-5
D gene: NA
CDR3 protein: CASSYSGDWAEAFF
CDR3 DNA: TGTGCCAGCAGTTACTCGGGGGATTGGGCTGAAGCTTTCTTT

clone size: few
J gene: TRBJ1-5
V gene: TRBV6-6
D gene: NA
CDR3 protein: CASSYSASNQPQHF
CDR3 DNA: TGTGCCAGCAGTTACTCGGCCAGCAATCAGCCCCAGCATTTT

clone size: NA
J gene: TRBJ2-4
V gene: TRBV27
D gene: TRBD2
CDR3 protein: CASSLWGGEAKNIQYF
CDR3 DNA: TGTGCCAGCAGTTTATGGGGAGGGGAAGCCAAAAACATTCAGTACTTC

clone size: NA
J gene: TRBJ2-1
V gene: TRBV7-9
D gene: NA
CDR3 protein: CASTPGGVDEQFF
CDR3 DNA: TGTGCCAGCACTCCCGGTGGGGTTGATGAGCAGTTCTTC

clone size: NA
J gene: TRBJ2-6
V gene: TRBV29-1
D gene: NA
CDR3 protein: CSVSGARGANVLTF
CDR3 DNA: TGCAGCGTTTCGGGGGCGCGCGGGGCCAACGTCCTGACTTTC

clone size: NA
J gene: TRBJ1-3
V gene: TRBV9
D gene: NA
CDR3 protein: CASSGNRADGNTIYF
CDR3 DNA: TGTGCCAGCAGCGGAAACAGGGCTGACGGAAACACCATATATTTT

clone size: NA
J gene: TRBJ2-1
V gene: TRBV11-2
D gene: NA
CDR3 protein: CSGGDTINEQFF
CDR3 DNA: TGTTCGGGGGGCGATACGATCAATGAGCAGTTCTTC

clone size: NA
J gene: TRBJ2-5
V gene: TRBV7-8
D gene: NA
CDR3 protein: CASSAKPPETQYF
CDR3 DNA: TGTGCCAGCAGCGCGAAACCCCCGGAGACCCAGTACTTC

clone size: NA
J gene: TRBJ1-1
V gene: TRBV14
D gene: NA
CDR3 protein: CASSQVRNTEAFF
CDR3 DNA: TGTGCCAGCAGCCAAGTCAGAAACACTGAAGCTTTCTTT

clone size: NA
J gene: TRBJ2-3
V gene: TRBV9
D gene: NA
CDR3 protein: CASSVGGSSTDTQYF
CDR3 DNA: TGTGCCAGCAGCGTAGGAGGAAGTAGCACAGATACGCAGTATTTT

clone size: NA
J gene: TRBJ1-1
V gene: TRBV28
D gene: TRBD1
CDR3 protein: CASKRTGSGTEAFF
CDR3 DNA: TGTGCCAGCAAAAGGACAGGGTCGGGCACTGAAGCTTTCTTT

clone size: NA
J gene: TRBJ2-1
V gene: TRBV7-9
D gene: NA
CDR3 protein: CASSLRYDEQFF
CDR3 DNA: TGTGCCAGCAGCTTAAGGTACGATGAGCAGTTCTTC

clone size: NA
J gene: TRBJ1-1
V gene: TRBV6-6
D gene: TRBD1
CDR3 protein: CASSYTGEGTEAFF
CDR3 DNA: TGTGCCAGCAGTTACACAGGGGAGGGAACTGAAGCTTTCTTT

clone size: NA
J gene: TRBJ2-2
V gene: TRBV7-9
D gene: TRBD1
CDR3 protein: CASSVQGASNTGELFF
CDR3 DNA: TGTGCCAGCAGCGTACAGGGGGCCTCGAACACCGGGGAGCTGTTTTTT

clone size: NA
J gene: TRBJ2-5
V gene: TRBV15
D gene: NA
CDR3 protein: CATSPRQGAESGRGETQYF
CDR3 DNA: TGTGCCACCAGCCCGCGCCAGGGGGCTGAAAGCGGGAGAGGGGAGACCCAGTACTTC